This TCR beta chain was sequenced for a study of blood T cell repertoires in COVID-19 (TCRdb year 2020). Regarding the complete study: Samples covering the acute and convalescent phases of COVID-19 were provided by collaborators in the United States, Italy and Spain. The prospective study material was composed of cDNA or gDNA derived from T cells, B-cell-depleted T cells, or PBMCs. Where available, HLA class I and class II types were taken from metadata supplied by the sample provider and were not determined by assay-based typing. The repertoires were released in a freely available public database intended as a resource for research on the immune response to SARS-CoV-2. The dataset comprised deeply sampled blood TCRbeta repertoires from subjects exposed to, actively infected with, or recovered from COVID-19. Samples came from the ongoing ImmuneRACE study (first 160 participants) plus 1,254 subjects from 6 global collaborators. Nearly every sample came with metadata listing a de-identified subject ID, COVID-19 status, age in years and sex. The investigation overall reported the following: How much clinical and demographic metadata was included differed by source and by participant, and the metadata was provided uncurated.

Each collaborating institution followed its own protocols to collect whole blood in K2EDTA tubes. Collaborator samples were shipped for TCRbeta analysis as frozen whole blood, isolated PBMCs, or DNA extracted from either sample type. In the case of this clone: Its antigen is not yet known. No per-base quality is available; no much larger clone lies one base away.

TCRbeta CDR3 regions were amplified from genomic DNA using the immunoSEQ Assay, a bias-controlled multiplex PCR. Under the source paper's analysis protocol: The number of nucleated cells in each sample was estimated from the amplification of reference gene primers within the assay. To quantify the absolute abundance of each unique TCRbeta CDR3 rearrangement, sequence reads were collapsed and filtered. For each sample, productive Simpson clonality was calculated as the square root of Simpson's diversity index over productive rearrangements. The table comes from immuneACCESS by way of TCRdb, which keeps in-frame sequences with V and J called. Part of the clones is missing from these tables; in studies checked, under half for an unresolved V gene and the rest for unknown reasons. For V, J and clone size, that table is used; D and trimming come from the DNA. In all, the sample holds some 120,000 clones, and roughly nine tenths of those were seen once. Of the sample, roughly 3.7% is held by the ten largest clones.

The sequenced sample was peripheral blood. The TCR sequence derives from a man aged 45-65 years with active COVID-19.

For the CDR3, the sequence is CATSRSPEGSTLNQPQHF. The nucleotide sequence reads TGTGCCACCAGCAGATCCCCGGAGGGGTCCACTTTAAATCAGCCCCAGCATTTT. The chain couples TRBV15 to TRBJ1-5; TRBD1 is a possible D gene, resting on 5 matching bases. CDR1 and CDR2 (LNHNV, YYDKDF) derive from the germline V gene (reference sequence). V lost 2 bases and J lost 4 bases; the stretch between them is 21 bases long. The CDR3 measures 18 amino acids from cysteine to phenylalanine. Solely the CDR3 DNA is kept, with 54 bases framed from the first base.